The present TCR beta chain was sequenced within a study of CD8 T cells in Susac syndrome. After extraction with the RNeasy kit, about 0.45 to 1 ug of the RNA was reverse transcribed using random hexamers. Across 54 Vbeta and 13 Jbeta, TCR beta CDR3 was amplified with immunoSEQ multiplex PCR. TCRdb reprocessed the immunoSEQ multiplex PCR reads with MiXCR, giving one entry per CDR3 protein. The sample holds some 200,000 distinct CDR3 sequences; roughly 95% are singletons and the top ten take approximately 0.1%. Negative isolation yielded CD4+ and CD8+ T cells, and FACS enriched TEMRA cells. The CDR3 has 17 amino acids. CDR1 and CDR2 from the germline V gene are SEHNR and FQNEAQ (reference sequence). Losses at the gene ends were 3 bases for V and 3 bases for J; bases not matched to a gene: 4.

The chain is built from TRBV7-9 and TRBJ2-3; 15 bases fit TRBD2. Sequencing was done on a sample of CD4+ T cells from PBMCs. The TCR was taken from a human donor in good health. The CDR3 bases are TGTGCCAGCAGCTTGGGACTAGCGGGAGGAAGAACAGATACGCAGTATTTT. The encoded protein is CASSLGLAGGRTDTQYF.